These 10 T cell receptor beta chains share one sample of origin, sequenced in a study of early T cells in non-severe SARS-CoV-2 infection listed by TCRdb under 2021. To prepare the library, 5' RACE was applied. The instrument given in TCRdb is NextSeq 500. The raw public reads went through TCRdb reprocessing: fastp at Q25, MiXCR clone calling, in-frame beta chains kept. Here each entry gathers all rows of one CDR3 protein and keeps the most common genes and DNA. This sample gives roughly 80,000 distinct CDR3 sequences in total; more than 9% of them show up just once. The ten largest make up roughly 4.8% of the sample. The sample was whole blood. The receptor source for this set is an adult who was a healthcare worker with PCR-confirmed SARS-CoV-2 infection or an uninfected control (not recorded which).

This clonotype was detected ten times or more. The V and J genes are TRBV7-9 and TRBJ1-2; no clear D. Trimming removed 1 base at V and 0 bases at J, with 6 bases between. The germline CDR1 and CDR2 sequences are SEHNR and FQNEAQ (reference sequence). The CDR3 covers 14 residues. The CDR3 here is CASSLGHANYGYTF. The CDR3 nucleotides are TGTGCCAGCAGCTTAGGACACGCTAACTATGGCTACACCTTC. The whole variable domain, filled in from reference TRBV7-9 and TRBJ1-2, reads DTGVSQNPRHKITKRGQNVTFRCDPISEHNRLYWYRQTLGQGPEFLTYFQNEAQLEKSRLLSDRFSAERPKGSFSTLEIQRTEQGDSAMYLCASSLGHANYGYTFGSGTRLTVV.

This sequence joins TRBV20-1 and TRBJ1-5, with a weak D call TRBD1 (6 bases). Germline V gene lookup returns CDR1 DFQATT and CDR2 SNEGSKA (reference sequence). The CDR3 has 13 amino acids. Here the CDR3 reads CSALGGTNQPQHF. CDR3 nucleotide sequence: TGCAGCGCGCTAGGGGGGACCAATCAGCCCCAGCATTTT.

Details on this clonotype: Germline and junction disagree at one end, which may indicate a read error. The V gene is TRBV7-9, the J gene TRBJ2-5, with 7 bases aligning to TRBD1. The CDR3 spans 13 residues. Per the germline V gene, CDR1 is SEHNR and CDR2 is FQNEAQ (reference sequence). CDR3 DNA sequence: TGTGCCAGCACCTTAGGGGGCGAAGAGACCCAGTACTTC. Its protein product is CASTLGGEETQYF.

DNA for the CDR3: TGTGCCAGTAGTATCGGGCTAGACGGGACCCAGTACTTC. Residues: CASSIGLDGTQYF. This chain joins TRBV19 and TRBJ2-5; D remains ambiguous. CDR3 length: 13 residues. Trimming stripped 3 bases from V and 7 bases from J, with 12 bases between. From germline, CDR1 is LNHDA and CDR2 SQIVND (reference sequence). The full variable domain, in which reference TRBV19 and TRBJ2-5 provide the parts outside the CDR3, is DGGITQSPKYLFRKEGQNVTLSCEQNLNHDAMYWYRQDPGQGLRLIYYSQIVNDFQKGDIAEGYSVSREKKESFPLTVTSAQKNPTAFYLCASSIGLDGTQYFGPGTRLLVL.

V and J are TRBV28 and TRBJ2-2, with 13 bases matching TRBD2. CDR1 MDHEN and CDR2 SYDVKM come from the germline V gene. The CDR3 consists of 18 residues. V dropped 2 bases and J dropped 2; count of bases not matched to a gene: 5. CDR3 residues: CASSLGLAGVINTGELFF. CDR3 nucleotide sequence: TGTGCCAGCAGTTTAGGACTAGCGGGAGTCATCAACACCGGGGAGCTGTTTTTT.

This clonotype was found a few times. The CDR3 protein is CASSFLALYNRETQYF. In nucleotides, the CDR3 is TGTGCCAGCAGCTTTTTAGCGTTATACAACAGGGAGACCCAGTACTTC. The rearrangement joins TRBV13 to TRBJ2-5, with D perhaps TRBD1 or TRBD2 (5 bases each). Germline CDR1 PRHDT, CDR2 FYEKMQ (reference sequence). This CDR3 has 16 residues. V was shortened by 3 bases and J by 5 bases, with 19 bases between the two germline ends.

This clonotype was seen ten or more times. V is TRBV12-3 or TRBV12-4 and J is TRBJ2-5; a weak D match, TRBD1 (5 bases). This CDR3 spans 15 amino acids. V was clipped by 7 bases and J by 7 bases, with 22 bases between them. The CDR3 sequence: CASTQMGQTKGTQYF. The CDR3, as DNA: TGTGCCAGCACTCAAATGGGGCAGACGAAAGGGACCCAGTACTTC.

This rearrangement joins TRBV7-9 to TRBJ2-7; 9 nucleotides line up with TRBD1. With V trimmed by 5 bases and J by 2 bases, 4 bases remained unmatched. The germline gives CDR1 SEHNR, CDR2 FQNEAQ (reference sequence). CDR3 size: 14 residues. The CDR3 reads CASSPWDRAYEQYF. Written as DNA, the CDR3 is TGTGCCAGCAGCCCGTGGGACAGGGCCTACGAGCAGTACTTC.

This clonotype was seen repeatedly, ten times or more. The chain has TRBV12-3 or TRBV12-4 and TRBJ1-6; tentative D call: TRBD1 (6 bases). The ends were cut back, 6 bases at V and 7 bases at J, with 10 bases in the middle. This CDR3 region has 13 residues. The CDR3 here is CASRNTGNSPLHF. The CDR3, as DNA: TGTGCCAGCAGAAATACAGGGAATTCACCCCTCCACTTT.

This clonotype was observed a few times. The CDR3 bases are TGCGCCAGCAGCATCTCCAGGACAGGGGAGTCCTACGAGCAGTACTTC. Translation: CASSISRTGESYEQYF. This chain connects TRBV5-1 to TRBJ2-7; 9 bases agree with TRBD1. Germline loops: CDR1 SGHRS, CDR2 YFSETQ. The CDR3 covers 16 residues. V was clipped by 4 bases and J by 1 base; unmatched bases: 9.